The 20 T cell receptor beta chains listed next were all sequenced from one sample in a study of T cell responses to AZD1222 COVID-19 vaccine. Assay: immunoSEQ multiplex PCR; the TCRdb copy retains only in-frame clones and omits some. The sample shows fewer than 100,000 clones, roughly 90% of them seen only once. Material: peripheral blood, obtained 28 days after the second AZD1222 dose. Receptor source: an adult who received the AZD1222 COVID-19 vaccine.

The chain is built from TRBV5-4 and TRBJ2-5; D is uncertain. Germline V gives CDR1 SGHNT, CDR2 YYREEE (reference sequence). V lost 2 bases to trimming and J lost 5 bases, with 4 bases between them. The CDR3 runs to 11 residues. CDR3 bases: TGTGCCAGCAGCTTCCTCGAGACCCAGTACTTC. Protein sequence: CASSFLETQYF.

J is TRBJ1-3 and V is TRBV3-1 (or the pseudogene TRBV3-2), with D perhaps TRBD1 (6 bases). V gave up 1 base and J gave up 2 bases, with 9 bases separating them. The CDR3 is 15 amino acids. Germline assignment: CDR1 LGHDT and CDR2 YNNKEL (reference sequence). The CDR3 loop is CASSQAGAPGNTIYF. The CDR3 region has the DNA TGTGCCAGCAGCCAAGCAGGGGCCCCTGGAAACACCATATATTTT.

The rearrangement links TRBV7-8 to TRBJ1-1, with 8 bases fitting TRBD1. Germline CDR1 and CDR2: SGHVS and FQNEAQ. The length of the CDR3 is 16 residues. The ends lost 3 bases at V and 0 bases at J; junction bases unmatched: 6. CDR3 DNA sequence: TGTGCCAGCAGCTTGCAGGGGGCACTCATGAACACTGAAGCTTTCTTT. Translating it yields CASSLQGALMNTEAFF.

The rearrangement uses TRBV6-4 and TRBJ2-5; 8 bases are a match to TRBD2. The CDR3 runs 13 residues. V lost 2 bases, J lost 5 bases, and 1 base stayed unmatched. Looked up from germline, CDR1 is MRHNA and CDR2 is SNTAGT. As DNA, the CDR3 is TGTGCCAGCAGTGACCGGGAGGGCGAGACCCAGTACTTC. Its translation is CASSDREGETQYF.

The chain is built from TRBV12-2 and TRBJ2-1. TRBV12-2 counts as a pseudogene. The CDR3 covers 16 residues. CDR3 bases: TGTGCAAGTCGCGAGCTCGGGACGGTCGGATACAATGAGCAGTTCTTC. Its translation: CASRELGTVGYNEQFF.

This chain joins TRBV5-4 and TRBJ2-7; D is unclear. Trimming removed 2 bases at V and 3 bases at J, with 9 bases between. Germline V gene lookup returns CDR1 SGHNT and CDR2 YYREEE (reference sequence). This CDR3 is built from 13 residues. The CDR3 protein is CASSFPSSYEQYF. In nucleotides, the CDR3 is TGTGCCAGCAGCTTTCCCTCTAGCTACGAGCAGTACTTC.

The gene calls are TRBV5-6 and TRBJ1-1; D ambiguous. The CDR3 sequence is 12 residues long. CDR1 is SGHDT, CDR2 YYEEEE, per germline. V gave up 4 bases and J gave up 0 bases, with 4 bases separating them. CDR3 sequence (DNA): TGTGCCAGCAGCGTCTTGAACACTGAAGCTTTCTTT. Protein product: CASSVLNTEAFF.

This chain connects TRBV5-1 to TRBJ2-7, with D maybe TRBD2 (6 bases). The CDR3 consists of 14 residues. Germline V CDR1 and CDR2: SGHRS, YFSETQ. Trimming shortened V by 0 bases and J by 1 base, and 8 bases separated the two germline ends. This CDR3 is CASSLGDFSYEQYF. The CDR3, as DNA: TGCGCCAGCAGCTTGGGGGACTTTTCCTACGAGCAGTACTTC.

The J gene is TRBJ1-1, the V gene TRBV6-1; D is perhaps TRBD1 (5 bases). The V end was cut by 1 base, the J end by 10 bases, with 13 bases between. Germline loops: CDR1 MNHNS, CDR2 SASEGT. The CDR3 extends over 13 amino acids. CDR3 sequence: CASSEEIGVRAFF. The CDR3 DNA is TGTGCCAGCAGTGAAGAGATAGGGGTGCGAGCTTTCTTT.

V usage is TRBV11-1 and J usage is TRBJ2-7; 11 positions agree with TRBD1. This CDR3 has 14 residues. J gave up 3 bases and V 7 bases, and 5 bases lay outside the gene matches. Germline V gives CDR1 SGHAT, CDR2 FQDESV (reference sequence). The CDR3 reads CASNPGTGGYEQYF. In nucleotides, the CDR3 is TGTGCCAGCAACCCCGGGACAGGGGGCTACGAGCAGTACTTC. The full variable domain, completed using reference TRBV11-1 and TRBJ2-7, is EAEVAQSPRYKITEKSQAVAFWCDPISGHATLYWYRQILGQGPELLVQFQDESVVDDSQLPKDRFSAERLKGVDSTLKIQPAELGDSAMYLCASNPGTGGYEQYFGPGTRLTVT.

This chain joins TRBV28 and TRBJ1-2; unclear D gene. The CDR3 has 13 amino acids. Germline assignment: CDR1 MDHEN and CDR2 SYDVKM. V gave up 6 bases and J gave up 4 bases, with 12 bases separating them. For the CDR3, the DNA is TGTGCCAGCAGGCTCACCACAGTCTATGGCTACACCTTC. Translation gives CASRLTTVYGYTF.

The V gene is TRBV5-1, the J gene TRBJ2-7; a weak D match, TRBD1 (5 bases). The CDR3 totals 13 residues. Germline CDR1 reads SGHRS; CDR2 reads YFSETQ. V gave up 1 base and J gave up 6 bases, with 11 bases separating them. The DNA of the CDR3 is TGCGCCAGCAGCTTGCAGGGCTCGGCCGAGCAGTACTTC. It translates to CASSLQGSAEQYF.

This chain links TRBV5-1 with TRBJ1-4, with D possibly matching TRBD1 (5 bases). Between the trimmed V and J ends, which lost 0 bases and 8 bases, there was a span of 11 bases. The CDR3 totals 14 residues. Germline CDR1 SGHRS, CDR2 YFSETQ. CDR3 in DNA: TGCGCCAGCAGCTTGGGAAGGGAGGGGGAAAAACTGTTTTTT. It codes for CASSLGREGEKLFF.

The rearrangement links TRBV13 to TRBJ1-1, with 9 bases aligning to TRBD1. The CDR3 contains 13 residues. V lost 10 bases and J lost 5; bases outside the gene matches: 8. CDR1 is PRHDT and CDR2 is FYEKMQ in the germline V gene (reference sequence). The CDR3: CATATGGRTEAFF. The CDR3 DNA reads as TGTGCCACCGCAACAGGGGGCAGGACTGAAGCTTTCTTT.

V gene TRBV30 combines with J gene TRBJ1-6; 9 nucleotides match TRBD1. From germline, CDR1 is GTSNPN and CDR2 SVGIG (reference sequence). With V trimmed by 5 bases and J by 7 bases, 3 bases remained unmatched. There are 13 residues in the CDR3. Here the CDR3 DNA reads TGTGCCTGGGTAGACAGGGGGAATTCACCCCTCCACTTT. Translated: CAWVDRGNSPLHF.

The rearrangement uses TRBV18 and TRBJ2-7; 8 bases are a match to TRBD2. Losses at the gene ends were 2 bases for V and 2 bases for J; bases not matched to a gene: 2. The CDR3 length is 14 residues. CDR1 KGHSH and CDR2 LQKENI come from the germline V gene. DNA for the CDR3: TGTGCCAGCTCACCAGCGGGACTAGCCTACGAGCAGTACTTC. Residues: CASSPAGLAYEQYF. The whole variable domain, filled in from reference TRBV18 and TRBJ2-7, reads NAGVMQNPRHLVRRRGQEARLRCSPMKGHSHVYWYRQLPEEGLKFMVYLQKENIIDESGMPKERFSAEFPKEGPSILRIQQVVRGDSAAYFCASSPAGLAYEQYFGPGTRLTVT.

V is TRBV10-3 and J is TRBJ1-6, with D hard to call. CDR1 and CDR2 from the germline V gene are ENHRY and SYGVKD. The V end lost 6 bases, the J end lost 3 bases, and 12 bases lay between the germline ends. This CDR3 region has 15 residues. The CDR3 region is CAISQENSYNSPLHF. CDR3 bases: TGTGCCATCAGCCAGGAGAACAGCTATAATTCACCCCTCCACTTT.

This sequence joins TRBV19 and TRBJ1-3; TRBD1 is a possible D gene (6 bases). V dropped 6 bases and J dropped 4 bases, with 13 bases sitting between them. The CDR3 extends over 14 amino acids. Germline CDR1 reads LNHDA; CDR2 reads SQIVND (reference sequence). The CDR3 bases are TGTGCCAGTAGCATACGGACAGAAGGAAACACCATATATTTT. Its protein product is CASSIRTEGNTIYF.

The J gene is TRBJ2-3, the V gene TRBV7-3; 10 positions match TRBD2. Germline trimming cut 1 base from V and 2 bases from J; bases unmatched to any gene: 9. This CDR3 is 18 amino acids long. The germline CDR1 and CDR2 sequences are SGHTA and FQGTGA. Written as DNA, the CDR3 is TGTGCCAGCAGCTTAAGGTTCTCTAGCGGGAGAAACACAGATACGCAGTATTTT. It yields the protein CASSLRFSSGRNTDTQYF.

This chain joins TRBV19 and TRBJ1-3; D is perhaps TRBD1 (5 bases). Deletions cut 9 bases from V and 2 bases from J, with 17 bases between. The CDR3 runs 15 residues. Germline loops: CDR1 LNHDA, CDR2 SQIVND (reference sequence). The CDR3 loop is CARGDKRTTGNTIYF. The CDR3 DNA reads TGTGCCAGAGGGGATAAGCGAACGACTGGAAACACCATATATTTT.